This T cell receptor (beta chain) was recovered during a study of cytotoxic CD8 clonotypes in ibrutinib-treated CLL. As for the study in general: Patients gave response samples after a median approximately eleven months of treatment, range 6 to 36. Study findings and constraints: Whereas clonality rose at ibrutinib response, it declined toward baseline at progression. Public clonotypes, rarely seen, contracted or held steady on treatment. At the start, clonality exceeded age-matched healthy donors and followed circulating CD8+ T-cell counts.

About this clone: Its antigen is unidentified.

Generated by immunoSEQ multiplex PCR, the TCRdb table keeps only in-frame clones and is missing some. The data contain roughly 58,000 clones, roughly 50% of them singletons. Sequencing was performed on PBMCs, taken at disease progression, from a patient treated with ibrutinib. This TCR came from a human donor with chronic lymphocytic leukemia.

The CDR3 DNA reads as TGTGCCAGCAGCTTAGGACTAGTGGAGGCCGGGGAGCTGTTTTTT. Translating gives CASSLGLVEAGELFF. The V and J genes are TRBV7-2 and TRBJ2-2; D possibly corresponds to TRBD2 (6 bases). The CDR3 extends over 15 amino acids. CDR1 and CDR2 (germline): SGHTA, FQGNSA. The ends were cut back, 1 base at V and 6 bases at J, with 12 bases in the middle.